Each of the 14 T cell receptor beta chains below was sequenced from the same sample in a study of blood T cell repertoires in COVID-19. The table came from immunoSEQ multiplex PCR; TCRdb's copy has only in-frame clones and leaves some out. The profile shows roughly 76,000 clones, roughly 84% of them singletons. The sequenced sample consisted of peripheral blood. The receptors derive from a woman aged 18-29 years with acute or convalescent COVID-19.

This sequence joins TRBV18 and TRBJ1-4; 8 bases map to TRBD1. The CDR3 loop spans 15 amino acids. The germline V gene has CDR1 KGHSH and CDR2 LQKENI. J gave up 6 bases and V 3 bases, and 6 bases lay outside the gene matches. The chain's CDR3 is CASSPLTGVDEKLFF. The CDR3, as DNA: TGTGCCAGCTCACCTCTGACAGGGGTAGATGAAAAACTGTTTTTT. Together with reference TRBV18 and TRBJ1-4, the CDR3 gives the full variable domain: NAGVMQNPRHLVRRRGQEARLRCSPMKGHSHVYWYRQLPEEGLKFMVYLQKENIIDESGMPKERFSAEFPKEGPSILRIQQVVRGDSAAYFCASSPLTGVDEKLFFGSGTQLSVL.

The V gene is TRBV25-1, the J gene TRBJ1-6, with 12 bases that match TRBD1. Unmatched junction bases numbered 7, after V lost 9 bases and J lost 7 bases. Germline V gives CDR1 MGHDK, CDR2 SYGVNS. The CDR3 extends over 15 amino acids. This CDR3 reads CASEGTGGWNSPLHF. The CDR3 nucleotides are TGTGCCAGTGAAGGGACAGGGGGCTGGAATTCACCCCTCCACTTT.

This chain connects TRBV9 to TRBJ2-1; 14 nucleotides agree with TRBD2. The trim removed 0 bases at V and 8 bases at J, leaving 7 bases unmatched. CDR3 length: 17 amino acids. Germline V gives CDR1 SGDLS, CDR2 YYNGEE. CDR3: CASSVATGGLAGDEQFF. The CDR3 DNA reads as TGTGCCAGCAGCGTAGCTACGGGGGGACTAGCGGGAGATGAGCAGTTCTTC.

This rearrangement joins TRBV18 to TRBJ1-3; D uncertain. V was pared by 0 bases and J by 5 bases, with 8 bases between. The CDR3 consists of 14 residues. The germline V gene encodes CDR1 KGHSH and CDR2 LQKENI. The CDR3 reads CASSPPTSRNTIYF. In DNA, the CDR3 is TGTGCCAGCTCACCACCCACTTCAAGAAACACCATATATTTT.

The chain recombines TRBV19 with TRBJ1-1, with 10 bases identical to TRBD1. The J segment lost 4 bases and the V segment lost 5 bases, leaving 16 bases of the junction unmatched. The germline V gene encodes CDR1 LNHDA and CDR2 SQIVND (reference sequence). This CDR3 comprises 18 residues. The CDR3 sequence is CASSSPRGQGTSGTEAFF. For the CDR3, the DNA is TGTGCCAGTAGTTCCCCGAGGGGACAGGGGACTAGCGGCACTGAAGCTTTCTTT.

This rearrangement joins TRBV12-5 to TRBJ2-2; 7 nucleotides line up with TRBD1. J lost 6 bases, V lost 3 bases, and 7 bases had no gene match. CDR1 LGHNT and CDR2 FRNRAP come from the germline V gene. The CDR3 has 15 residues. Here the CDR3 DNA reads TGTGCTAGTGGTTTTCAATTCCAGGGGGCCGGGGAGCTGTTTTTT. Amino acid sequence: CASGFQFQGAGELFF.

This chain uses TRBV4-2 with TRBJ2-3, with D possibly being TRBD2 (6 bases). The CDR3 covers 16 residues. The germline gives CDR1 LGHNA, CDR2 YNFKEQ. Trimming removed 0 bases from V and 1 base from J, with 11 bases in between. The DNA of the CDR3 is TGTGCCAGCAGCCAAGATCTTGCGGGACGCACAGATACGCAGTATTTT. It codes for CASSQDLAGRTDTQYF.

This chain joins TRBV27 and TRBJ1-2; TRBD1 matches 9 bases. The CDR3 is 17 residues long. Germline V gene data show CDR1 as MNHEY and CDR2 as SMNVEV (reference sequence). J lost 7 bases, V lost 1 base, and 13 bases had no gene match. In nucleotides, the CDR3 is TGTGCCAGCAGTTTATATCGGACAGGGGTCGGGTTCGGTGGCTACACCTTC. Its translation: CASSLYRTGVGFGGYTF.

The chain combines TRBV24-1 with TRBJ2-2, with a tentative D call TRBD2 (6 bases). Trimming shortened V by 4 bases and J by 5 bases, and 13 bases separated the two germline ends. Germline CDR1 and CDR2: KGHDR and SFDVKD. CDR3 size: 15 residues. The CDR3 bases are TGTGCCACCAGTGAGGCGGGACTCGTAACCGGGGAGCTGTTTTTT. Translated: CATSEAGLVTGELFF.

The chain joins TRBV10-3 to TRBJ2-7; 12 bases align to TRBD2. V gave up 6 bases and J gave up 4 bases; unmatched junction bases: 7. Per the germline V gene, CDR1 is ENHRY and CDR2 is SYGVKD. The CDR3 has 15 amino acids. The DNA for the CDR3 is TGTGCCATCAGACAAACTAGCGGGAGGACGTACGAGCAGTACTTC. Its translation is CAIRQTSGRTYEQYF.

The V gene is TRBV30, the J gene TRBJ1-6; D is uncertain. CDR1 and CDR2 from the germline V gene are GTSNPN and SVGIG (reference sequence). Trimming stripped 0 bases from V and 7 bases from J, with 7 bases between. The CDR3 extends over 13 amino acids. The CDR3, as DNA: TGTGCCTGGAGTGTGTCGGTCAATTCACCCCTCCACTTT. This sequence encodes CAWSVSVNSPLHF.

The chain links TRBV19 to TRBJ2-1; tentative D call: TRBD1 (5 bases). V was cut by 1 base and J by 5 bases, with 9 bases left in between. This CDR3 comprises 14 residues. CDR1 and CDR2 from the germline V gene are LNHDA and SQIVND (reference sequence). CDR3 nucleotides: TGTGCCAGTAGTATAGGGCAGGGCAACAATGAGCAGTTCTTC. Amino acids: CASSIGQGNNEQFF.

The chain has TRBV10-2 and TRBJ2-3; 11 nucleotides align to TRBD2. The germline V gene encodes CDR1 WSHSY and CDR2 SAAADI. The junction had 12 bases not matched to a gene; V was cut back by 3 bases and J by 4 bases. The CDR3 is made up of 18 amino acids. The CDR3 protein is CASSEWDSGRAGADTQYF. The CDR3 DNA follows: TGCGCCAGCAGTGAATGGGATAGCGGGAGGGCCGGGGCAGATACGCAGTATTTT.

The chain carries TRBV7-9 and TRBJ1-4; maybe TRBD1 (6 bases). The CDR3 totals 17 residues. The ends were cut back, 4 bases at V and 3 bases at J, with 18 bases in the middle. CDR1 is SEHNR and CDR2 is FQNEAQ in the germline V gene (reference sequence). The CDR3 DNA reads TGTGCCAGCAGCTACAGGGTTAACCCAGGGGCTAATGAAAAACTGTTTTTT. Translated: CASSYRVNPGANEKLFF.